The T cell receptor (beta chain) described here comes from a study of CD4 T cells in relation to SARS-CoV-2 and coronaviruses. Turning to the study itself: TCR beta CDR3s were sequenced after approximately 11-day antigen culture of PBMCs.

Note on this clone: Its target is unknown.

Germline CDR1 SQVTM, CDR2 ANQGSEA. The CDR3 consists of 14 residues. With 7 bases removed from V and 6 bases from J, the gap between germline ends came to 19 bases. TCRdb keeps only in-frame clones here, not all; method: immunoSEQ multiplex PCR. The table includes 15,000 to 20,000 clones, about 80% detected once. Before the COVID-19 pandemic, during about 2010-2019, CD4+ T cells were taken from unexposed donors. Isolation of CD4+ T cells took place after approximately eleven days in culture. The TCR comes from a human donor in good health. The chain joins TRBV29-1 to TRBJ2-4, with D perhaps TRBD2 (7 bases). Sequencing was carried out using CD4+ T cells from PBMCs, cultured in vitro. CDR3 amino acids: CSGRGGNVGNIQYF. CDR3 nucleotide sequence: TGCAGCGGTAGGGGGGGGAATGTTGGAAACATTCAGTACTTC.